These T cell receptor beta chains were read from a single sample in a study of cytomegalovirus exposure and HLA in healthy donors. The repertoire was sequenced with immunoSEQ multiplex PCR; TCRdb's copy has only in-frame clones and lacks some. The data contain fewer than 130,000 clones, about three quarters of them singletons. Sequencing was done on a sample of PBMCs. The source is a female donor in good health and CMV-seropositive. The CDR3 runs from the conserved cysteine through the conserved F or W. Each record gives: D gene, V gene, J gene, clone size, CDR3 DNA, CDR3 protein. D genes are given only for firm matches. A row's size may be missing; if present it is once, few, many or a size class.

d_call: TRBD1
v_call: TRBV11-2
j_call: TRBJ1-5
clone_size: few
cdr3_nt: TGTGCCAGCAGCTTAGTACATAGGCGACAGGGGTTGGGGAATCAGCCCCAGCATTTT
cdr3_aa: CASSLVHRRQGLGNQPQHF

d_call: NA
v_call: TRBV15
j_call: TRBJ1-5
clone_size: NA
cdr3_nt: TGTGCCACCAGCAGAGATCCCGGTCCGCATTTT
cdr3_aa: CATSRDPGPHF

d_call: NA
v_call: TRBV5-4
j_call: TRBJ1-1
clone_size: NA
cdr3_nt: TGTGCCAGCAGCTTCCAGGGGAACACTGAAGCTTTCTTT
cdr3_aa: CASSFQGNTEAFF

d_call: NA
v_call: TRBV6-1
j_call: TRBJ1-2
clone_size: few
cdr3_nt: TGTGCCAGCGTCGGGACAAACTATGGCTACACCTTC
cdr3_aa: CASVGTNYGYTF

d_call: NA
v_call: TRBV2
j_call: TRBJ2-7
clone_size: few
cdr3_nt: TGTGCCAGCAGTGTTGGGCTAGCGAGCGAGCAGTACTTC
cdr3_aa: CASSVGLASEQYF

d_call: NA
v_call: TRBV5-1
j_call: TRBJ2-1
clone_size: NA
cdr3_nt: TGCGCCAGCAGCTTGTCGGCGGGGCGGGGTTCGGAGCAGTTCTTC
cdr3_aa: CASSLSAGRGSEQFF

d_call: TRBD1
v_call: TRBV5-5
j_call: TRBJ2-3
clone_size: NA
cdr3_nt: TGTGCCAGCAGGCATAGACAGGGGGCTGAAGATACGCAGTATTTT
cdr3_aa: CASRHRQGAEDTQYF

d_call: TRBD1
v_call: TRBV5-1
j_call: TRBJ2-5
clone_size: NA
cdr3_nt: TGCGCCAGCAGCCGCGGGACAGGGGGCCGTGAGACCCAGTACTTC
cdr3_aa: CASSRGTGGRETQYF

d_call: NA
v_call: TRBV6-1
j_call: TRBJ1-5
clone_size: once
cdr3_nt: TGTGCCAGCAGTCCCCAGGGAAGTCTCCACCAGCCCCAGCATTTT
cdr3_aa: CASSPQGSLHQPQHF

d_call: TRBD1
v_call: TRBV18
j_call: TRBJ1-1
clone_size: NA
cdr3_nt: TGTGCCAGCTCACAGGGGACAGGGGACACTGAAGCTTTCTTT
cdr3_aa: CASSQGTGDTEAFF

d_call: TRBD2
v_call: TRBV2
j_call: TRBJ2-1
clone_size: NA
cdr3_nt: TGTGCCAGCAGTGAGAGCGGGGGCCGTTACAATGAGCAGTTCTTC
cdr3_aa: CASSESGGRYNEQFF

d_call: NA
v_call: TRBV7-2
j_call: TRBJ1-1
clone_size: NA
cdr3_nt: TGTGCCAGCACATTACGCGGAACAGGGAACACTGAAGCTTTCTTT
cdr3_aa: CASTLRGTGNTEAFF

d_call: NA
v_call: TRBV4-3
j_call: TRBJ1-2
clone_size: few
cdr3_nt: TGCGCCAGCAGCCTTGGAGAGCCAGGGCGGTTTGGCTACACCTTC
cdr3_aa: CASSLGEPGRFGYTF

d_call: NA
v_call: TRBV11-2
j_call: TRBJ1-2
clone_size: few
cdr3_nt: TGTGCCAGCAGCTTAGAGGGGGCGGACTATGGCTACACCTTC
cdr3_aa: CASSLEGADYGYTF

d_call: NA
v_call: TRBV2
j_call: TRBJ1-3
clone_size: NA
cdr3_nt: TGTGCCAGCACCTTCGACAGCTCTGGAAACACCATATATTTT
cdr3_aa: CASTFDSSGNTIYF

d_call: NA
v_call: TRBV29-1
j_call: TRBJ2-7
clone_size: NA
cdr3_nt: TGCAGCGTTGGCCGGGTAGCGGCCTCCTACGAGCAGTACTTC
cdr3_aa: CSVGRVAASYEQYF

d_call: TRBD2
v_call: TRBV5-1
j_call: TRBJ2-1
clone_size: NA
cdr3_nt: TGCGCCAGCAGCTTCCGGGAGGGGGAGGATGAGCAGTTCTTC
cdr3_aa: CASSFREGEDEQFF

d_call: NA
v_call: TRBV7-2
j_call: TRBJ2-1
clone_size: NA
cdr3_nt: TGTGCCAGCAGCTTAAATAACGGGGTACGGGCGCCCTACAATGAGCAGTTCTTC
cdr3_aa: CASSLNNGVRAPYNEQFF

d_call: TRBD2
v_call: TRBV18
j_call: TRBJ2-1
clone_size: NA
cdr3_nt: TGTGCCAGCTCAGGGGTTAGCGGGGATTACACTTTCTCCTACAATGAGCAGTTCTTC
cdr3_aa: CASSGVSGDYTFSYNEQFF

d_call: TRBD2
v_call: TRBV7-6
j_call: TRBJ2-2
clone_size: NA
cdr3_nt: TGTGCCAGCAGCCAAATCTCGACTAGCGGGAGGACCGGGGAGCTGTTTTTT
cdr3_aa: CASSQISTSGRTGELFF

d_call: NA
v_call: TRBV12-5
j_call: TRBJ2-6
clone_size: NA
cdr3_nt: TGTGCTAGTGGTCTCTCCGGGGCCAACGTCCTGACTTTC
cdr3_aa: CASGLSGANVLTF

d_call: NA
v_call: TRBV5-4
j_call: TRBJ1-2
clone_size: NA
cdr3_nt: TGTGCCAGCAGGGCTACTGGAGGCGGTACGAGTGGCTACACCTTC
cdr3_aa: CASRATGGGTSGYTF

d_call: TRBD1
v_call: TRBV28
j_call: TRBJ2-7
clone_size: NA
cdr3_nt: TGTGCCAGCGGCCCACAGGGGCCCTACGAGCAGTACTTC
cdr3_aa: CASGPQGPYEQYF

d_call: TRBD1
v_call: TRBV9
j_call: TRBJ2-4
clone_size: NA
cdr3_nt: TGTGCCAGCAGCACAACAGGGGGGAACATTCAGTACTTC
cdr3_aa: CASSTTGGNIQYF

d_call: TRBD2
v_call: TRBV28
j_call: TRBJ2-3
clone_size: NA
cdr3_nt: TGCGGTTCTGCGGGAGGGGCAGATACGCAGTATTTT
cdr3_aa: CGSAGGADTQYF

d_call: TRBD2
v_call: TRBV19
j_call: TRBJ2-2
clone_size: NA
cdr3_nt: TGTGCCAGTAGTACAAGGACTAGCGGGAGTCGGGAGCTGTTTTTT
cdr3_aa: CASSTRTSGSRELFF

d_call: TRBD2
v_call: TRBV6-5
j_call: TRBJ2-2
clone_size: NA
cdr3_nt: TGTGCCAGCAGTTTAGCTAGCGGGGGGCTGGCCGGGGAGCTGTTTTTT
cdr3_aa: CASSLASGGLAGELFF

d_call: NA
v_call: TRBV6-5
j_call: TRBJ2-7
clone_size: NA
cdr3_nt: TGTGCCAGCAGTCCTCTGTACGAGCAGTACTTC
cdr3_aa: CASSPLYEQYF

d_call: TRBD1
v_call: TRBV12-5
j_call: TRBJ2-1
clone_size: NA
cdr3_nt: TGTGCTAGTGGCCAGGGGGTGGTAATTAATGAGCAGTTCTTC
cdr3_aa: CASGQGVVINEQFF

d_call: NA
v_call: TRBV30
j_call: TRBJ1-3
clone_size: few
cdr3_nt: TGTGCCTGGAGTTGGGGGGGGCCCCGCTCTGGAAACACCATATATTTT
cdr3_aa: CAWSWGGPRSGNTIYF

d_call: NA
v_call: TRBV18
j_call: TRBJ1-4
clone_size: NA
cdr3_nt: TGTGCCAGCTCACCGAGTTCGGTTGCAACTAATGAAAAACTGTTTTTT
cdr3_aa: CASSPSSVATNEKLFF